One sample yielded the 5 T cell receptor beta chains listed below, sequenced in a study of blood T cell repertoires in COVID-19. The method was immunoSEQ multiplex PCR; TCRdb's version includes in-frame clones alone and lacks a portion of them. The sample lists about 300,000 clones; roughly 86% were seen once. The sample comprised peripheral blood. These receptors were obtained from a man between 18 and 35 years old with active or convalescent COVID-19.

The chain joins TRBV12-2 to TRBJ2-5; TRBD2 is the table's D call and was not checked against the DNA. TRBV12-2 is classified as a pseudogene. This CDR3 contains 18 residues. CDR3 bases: TGTGCAAGTCGCTTAGTCGAGGAGCACCCGGGTCTCCAAGAGACCCAGTACTTC. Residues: CASRLVEEHPGLQETQYF.

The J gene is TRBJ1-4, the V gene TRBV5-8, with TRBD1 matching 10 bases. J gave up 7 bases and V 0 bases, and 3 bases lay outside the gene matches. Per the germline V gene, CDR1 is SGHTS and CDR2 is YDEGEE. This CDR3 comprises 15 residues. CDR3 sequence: CASSLEGQGVEKLFF. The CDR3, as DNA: TGTGCCAGCAGCTTGGAAGGACAGGGGGTTGAAAAACTGTTTTTT.

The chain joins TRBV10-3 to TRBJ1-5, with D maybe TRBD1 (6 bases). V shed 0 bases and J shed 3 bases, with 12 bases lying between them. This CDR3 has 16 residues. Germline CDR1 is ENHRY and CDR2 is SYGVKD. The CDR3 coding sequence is TGTGCCATCAGTGAGTCTTCCAGGGGTGACAATCAGCCCCAGCATTTT. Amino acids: CAISESSRGDNQPQHF.

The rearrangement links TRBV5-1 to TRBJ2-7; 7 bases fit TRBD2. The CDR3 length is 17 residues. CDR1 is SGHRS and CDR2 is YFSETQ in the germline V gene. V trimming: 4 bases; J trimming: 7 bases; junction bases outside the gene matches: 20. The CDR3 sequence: CASSGPREHRTRREQYF. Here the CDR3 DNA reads TGCGCCAGCAGCGGACCCAGAGAACATCGGACTAGGAGAGAGCAGTACTTC.

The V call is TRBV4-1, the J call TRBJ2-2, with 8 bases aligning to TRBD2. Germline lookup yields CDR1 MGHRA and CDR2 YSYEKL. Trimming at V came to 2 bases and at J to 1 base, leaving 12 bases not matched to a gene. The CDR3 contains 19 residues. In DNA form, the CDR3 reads TGCGCCAGCAGCCAACAAGCGGGGGCTATCCCGATGAACACCGGGGAGCTGTTTTTT. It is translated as CASSQQAGAIPMNTGELFF.